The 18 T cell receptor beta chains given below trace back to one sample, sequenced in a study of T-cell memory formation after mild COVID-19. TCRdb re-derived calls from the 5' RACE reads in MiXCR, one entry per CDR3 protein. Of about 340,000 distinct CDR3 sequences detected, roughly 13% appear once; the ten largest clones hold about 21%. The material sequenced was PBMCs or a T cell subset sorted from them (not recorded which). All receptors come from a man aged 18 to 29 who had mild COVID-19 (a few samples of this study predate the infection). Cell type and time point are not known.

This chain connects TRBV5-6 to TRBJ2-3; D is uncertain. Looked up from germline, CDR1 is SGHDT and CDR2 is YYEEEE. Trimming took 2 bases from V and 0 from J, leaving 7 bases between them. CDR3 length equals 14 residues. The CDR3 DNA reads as TGTGCCAGCAGCTTCTTGCAAAGCACAGATACGCAGTATTTT. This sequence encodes CASSFLQSTDTQYF. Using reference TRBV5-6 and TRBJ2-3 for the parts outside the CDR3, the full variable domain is DAGVTQSPTHLIKTRGQQVTLRCSPKSGHDTVSWYQQALGQGPQFIFQYYEEEERQRGNFPDRFSGHQFPNYSSELNVNALLLGDSALYLCASSFLQSTDTQYFGPGTRLTVL.

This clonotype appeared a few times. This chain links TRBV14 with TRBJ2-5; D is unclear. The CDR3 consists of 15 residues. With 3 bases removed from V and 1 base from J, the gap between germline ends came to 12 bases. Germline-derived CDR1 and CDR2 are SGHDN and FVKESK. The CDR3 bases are TGTGCCAGCAGCCAGTTTCTGGGAAGCCAAGAGACCCAGTACTTC. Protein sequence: CASSQFLGSQETQYF.

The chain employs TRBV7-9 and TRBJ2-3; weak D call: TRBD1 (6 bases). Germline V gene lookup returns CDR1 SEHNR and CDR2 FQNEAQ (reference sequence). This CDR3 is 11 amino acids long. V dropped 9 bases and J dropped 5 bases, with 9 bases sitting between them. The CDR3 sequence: CASKGEDTQYF. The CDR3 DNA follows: TGTGCCAGTAAGGGGGAAGATACGCAGTATTTT.

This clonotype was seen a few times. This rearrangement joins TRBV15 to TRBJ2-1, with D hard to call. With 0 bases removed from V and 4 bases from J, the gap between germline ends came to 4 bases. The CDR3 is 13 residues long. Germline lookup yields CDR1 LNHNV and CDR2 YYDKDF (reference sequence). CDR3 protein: CATSREQYNEQFF. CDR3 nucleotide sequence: TGTGCCACCAGCAGAGAACAGTACAATGAGCAGTTCTTC. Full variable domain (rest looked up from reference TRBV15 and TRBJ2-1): DAMVIQNPRYQVTQFGKPVTLSCSQTLNHNVMYWYQQKSSQAPKLLFHYYDKDFNNEADTPDNFQSRRPNTSFCFLDIRSPGLGDTAMYLCATSREQYNEQFFGPGTRLTVL.

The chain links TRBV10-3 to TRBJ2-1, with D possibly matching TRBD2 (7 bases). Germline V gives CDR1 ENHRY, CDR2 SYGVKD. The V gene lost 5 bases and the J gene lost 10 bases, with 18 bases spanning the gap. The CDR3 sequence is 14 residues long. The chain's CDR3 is CAISPGGLIGEQFF. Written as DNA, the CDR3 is TGTGCCATCAGTCCGGGGGGCTTGATTGGAGAGCAGTTCTTC.

As DNA, the CDR3 is TGTGCCAGCAGCCGCTTCCCGCGGGACCTGGCCCTTATGGGCTCCTACAATGAGCAGTTCTTC. Translation: CASSRFPRDLALMGSYNEQFF. The rearrangement uses TRBV11-2 and TRBJ2-1; D possibly corresponds to TRBD2 (6 bases). In germline, CDR1 is SGHAT, CDR2 FQNNGV. The V gene lost 5 bases and the J gene lost 0 bases, with 29 bases spanning the gap. The CDR3 consists of 21 residues.

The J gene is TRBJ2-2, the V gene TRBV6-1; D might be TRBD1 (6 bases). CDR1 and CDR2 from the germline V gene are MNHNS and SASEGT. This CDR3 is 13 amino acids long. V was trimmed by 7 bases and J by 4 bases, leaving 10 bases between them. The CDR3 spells CASNRRGTGELFF. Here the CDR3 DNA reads TGTGCCAGCAACCGCAGGGGCACCGGGGAGCTGTTTTTT.

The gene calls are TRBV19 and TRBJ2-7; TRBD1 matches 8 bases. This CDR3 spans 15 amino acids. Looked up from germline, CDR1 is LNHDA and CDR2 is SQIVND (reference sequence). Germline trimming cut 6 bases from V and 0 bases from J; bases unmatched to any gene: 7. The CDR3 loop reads CASRPDRASSYEQYF. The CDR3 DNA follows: TGTGCCAGTAGACCGGACAGGGCAAGCTCCTACGAGCAGTACTTC.

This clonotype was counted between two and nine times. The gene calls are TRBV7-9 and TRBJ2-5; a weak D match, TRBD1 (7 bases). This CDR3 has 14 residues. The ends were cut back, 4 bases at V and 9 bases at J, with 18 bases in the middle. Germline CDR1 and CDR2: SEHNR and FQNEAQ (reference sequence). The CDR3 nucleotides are TGTGCCAGCAGCTCTCTAGCGACTCAGGGGGCCCAGTACTTC. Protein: CASSSLATQGAQYF.

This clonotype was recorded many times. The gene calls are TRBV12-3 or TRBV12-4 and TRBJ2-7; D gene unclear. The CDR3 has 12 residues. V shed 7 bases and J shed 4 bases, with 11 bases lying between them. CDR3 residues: CASTLNGYEQYF. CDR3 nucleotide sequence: TGTGCCAGCACCCTGAACGGATACGAGCAGTACTTC.

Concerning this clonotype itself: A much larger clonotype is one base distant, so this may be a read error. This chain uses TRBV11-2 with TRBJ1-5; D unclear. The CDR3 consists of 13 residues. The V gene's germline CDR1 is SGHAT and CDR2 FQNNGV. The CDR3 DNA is TGTGCCAGCAGCTTAGATCGGGTTCAGCCCCAGAATTTT. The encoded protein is CASSLDRVQPQNF. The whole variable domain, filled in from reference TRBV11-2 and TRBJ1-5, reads EAGVAQSPRYKIIEKRQSVAFWCNPISGHATLYWYQQILGQGPKLLIQFQNNGVVDDSQLPKDRFSAERLKGVDSTLKIQPAKLEDSAVYLCASSLDRVQPQNFGDGTRLSIL.

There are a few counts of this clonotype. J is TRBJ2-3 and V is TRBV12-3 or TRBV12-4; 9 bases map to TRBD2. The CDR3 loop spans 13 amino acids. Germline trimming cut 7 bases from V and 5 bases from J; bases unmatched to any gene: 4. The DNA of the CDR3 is TGTGCCAGCACACGAGCGGGGGGAGATACGCAGTATTTT. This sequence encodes CASTRAGGDTQYF.

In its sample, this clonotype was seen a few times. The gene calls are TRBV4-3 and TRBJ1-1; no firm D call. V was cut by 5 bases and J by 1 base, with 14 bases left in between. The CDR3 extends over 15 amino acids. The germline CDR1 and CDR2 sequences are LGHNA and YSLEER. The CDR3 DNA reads TGCGCCAGCAGCAGCACCGGACGGACGAACACTGAAGCTTTCTTT. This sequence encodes CASSSTGRTNTEAFF.

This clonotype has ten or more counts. CDR3 sequence reads: CASSWTGGYEETQYF. The CDR3 bases are TGTGCCAGCAGCTGGACAGGAGGGTATGAAGAGACCCAGTACTTC. The chain couples TRBV6-5 to TRBJ2-5; tentative D call: TRBD1 (7 bases). From germline, CDR1 is MNHEY and CDR2 SVGAGI. This CDR3 is built from 15 residues. The V gene lost 6 bases and the J gene lost 3 bases, with 17 bases spanning the gap.

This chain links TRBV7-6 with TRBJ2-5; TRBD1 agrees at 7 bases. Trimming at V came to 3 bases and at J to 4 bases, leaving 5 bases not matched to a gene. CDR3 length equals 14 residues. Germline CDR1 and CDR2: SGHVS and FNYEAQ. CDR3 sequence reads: CASSFDRDRETQYF. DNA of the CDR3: TGTGCCAGCAGCTTCGACAGGGATCGAGAGACCCAGTACTTC.

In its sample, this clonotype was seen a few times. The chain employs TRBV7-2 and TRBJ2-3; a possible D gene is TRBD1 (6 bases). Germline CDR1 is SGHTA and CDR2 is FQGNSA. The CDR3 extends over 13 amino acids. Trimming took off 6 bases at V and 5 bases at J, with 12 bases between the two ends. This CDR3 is CASRLGAQDTQYF. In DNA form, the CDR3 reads TGTGCCAGCAGACTGGGGGCACAAGATACGCAGTATTTT. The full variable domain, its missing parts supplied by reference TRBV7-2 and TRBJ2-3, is GAGVSQSPSNKVTEKGKDVELRCDPISGHTALYWYRQSLGQGLEFLIYFQGNSAPDKSGLPSDRFSAERTGGSVSTLTIQRTQQEDSAVYLCASRLGAQDTQYFGPGTRLTVL.

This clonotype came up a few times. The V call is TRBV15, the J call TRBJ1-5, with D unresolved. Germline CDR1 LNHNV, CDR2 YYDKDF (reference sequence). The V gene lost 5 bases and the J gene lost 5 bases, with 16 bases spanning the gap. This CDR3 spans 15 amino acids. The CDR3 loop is CATSSSPGYDQPQHF. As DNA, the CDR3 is TGTGCCACCAGCTCAAGTCCGGGGTATGATCAGCCCCAGCATTTT.

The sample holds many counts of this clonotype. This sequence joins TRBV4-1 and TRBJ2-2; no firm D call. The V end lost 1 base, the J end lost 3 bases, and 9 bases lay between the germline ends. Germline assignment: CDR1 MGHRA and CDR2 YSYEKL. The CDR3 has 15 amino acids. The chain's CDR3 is CASSQVLRDTGELFF. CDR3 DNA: TGCGCCAGCAGCCAAGTGTTACGTGACACCGGGGAGCTGTTTTTT.